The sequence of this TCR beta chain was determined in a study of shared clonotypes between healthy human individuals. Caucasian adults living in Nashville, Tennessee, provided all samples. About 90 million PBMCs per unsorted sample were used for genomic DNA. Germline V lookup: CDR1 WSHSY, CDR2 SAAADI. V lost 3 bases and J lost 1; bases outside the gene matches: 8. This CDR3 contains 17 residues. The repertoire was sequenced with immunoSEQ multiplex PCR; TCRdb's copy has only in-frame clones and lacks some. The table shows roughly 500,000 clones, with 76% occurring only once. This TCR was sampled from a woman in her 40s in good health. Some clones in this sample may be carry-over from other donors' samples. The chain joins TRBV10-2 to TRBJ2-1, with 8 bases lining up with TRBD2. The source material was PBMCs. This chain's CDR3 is CASSDSPLAVSYNEQFF. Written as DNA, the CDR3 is TGCGCCAGCAGTGACTCCCCACTAGCGGTATCCTACAATGAGCAGTTCTTC.